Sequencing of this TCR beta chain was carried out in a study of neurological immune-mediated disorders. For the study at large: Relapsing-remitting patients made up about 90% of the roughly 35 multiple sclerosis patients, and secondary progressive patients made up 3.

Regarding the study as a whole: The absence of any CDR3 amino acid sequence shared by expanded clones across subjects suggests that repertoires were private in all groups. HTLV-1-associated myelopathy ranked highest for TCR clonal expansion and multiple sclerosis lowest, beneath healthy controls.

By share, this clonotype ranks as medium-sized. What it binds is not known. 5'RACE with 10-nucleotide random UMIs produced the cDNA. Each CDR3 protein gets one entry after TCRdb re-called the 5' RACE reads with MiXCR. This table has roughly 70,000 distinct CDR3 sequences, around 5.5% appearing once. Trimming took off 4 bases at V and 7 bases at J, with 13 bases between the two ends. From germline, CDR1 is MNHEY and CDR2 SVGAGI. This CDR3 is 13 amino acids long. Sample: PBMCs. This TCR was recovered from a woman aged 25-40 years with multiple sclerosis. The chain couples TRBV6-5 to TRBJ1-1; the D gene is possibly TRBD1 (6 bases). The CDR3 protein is CASSLGGGLEAFF. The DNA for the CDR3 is TGTGCCAGCAGTTTGGGGGGGGGGCTTGAAGCTTTCTTT.